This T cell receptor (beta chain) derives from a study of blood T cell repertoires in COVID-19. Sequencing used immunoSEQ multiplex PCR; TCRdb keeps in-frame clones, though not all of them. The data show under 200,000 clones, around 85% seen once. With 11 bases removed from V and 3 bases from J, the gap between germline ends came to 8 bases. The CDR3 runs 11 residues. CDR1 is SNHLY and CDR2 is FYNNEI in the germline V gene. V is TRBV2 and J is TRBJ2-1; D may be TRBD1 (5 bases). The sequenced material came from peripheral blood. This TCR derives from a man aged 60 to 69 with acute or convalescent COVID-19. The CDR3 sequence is CAGQGYNEQFF. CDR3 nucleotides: TGTGCCGGGCAGGGCTACAATGAGCAGTTCTTC. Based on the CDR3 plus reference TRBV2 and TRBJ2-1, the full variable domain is EPEVTQTPSHQVTQMGQEVILRCVPISNHLYFYWYRQILGQKVEFLVSFYNNEISEKSEIFDDQFSVERPDGSNFTLKIRSTKLEDSAMYFCAGQGYNEQFFGPGTRLTVL.